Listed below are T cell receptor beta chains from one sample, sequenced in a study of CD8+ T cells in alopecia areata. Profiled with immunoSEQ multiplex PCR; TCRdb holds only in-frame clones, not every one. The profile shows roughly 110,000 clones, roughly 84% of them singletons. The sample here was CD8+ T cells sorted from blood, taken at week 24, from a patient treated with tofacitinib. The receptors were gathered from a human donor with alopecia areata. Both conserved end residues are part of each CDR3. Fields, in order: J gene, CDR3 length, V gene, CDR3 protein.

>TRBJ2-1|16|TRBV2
CASRTRGLNSYNEQFF
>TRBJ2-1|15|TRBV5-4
CASNQEGRGIHEQFF
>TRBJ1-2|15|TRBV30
CAWSNFDRADYGYTF
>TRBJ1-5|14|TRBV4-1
CASSFDPSNQPQHF
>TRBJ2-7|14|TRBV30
CAWRRGPQAYEQYF
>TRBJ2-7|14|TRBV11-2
CASSLVGIAHEQYF
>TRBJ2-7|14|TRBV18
CASSPNGQSYEQYF
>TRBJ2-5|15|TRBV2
CASSEAGTYQETQYF
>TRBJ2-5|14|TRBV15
CATAPDSPQETQYF
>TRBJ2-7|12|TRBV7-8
CASSLGDYEQYF
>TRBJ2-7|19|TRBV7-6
CASSLTSSTDRRSDYEQYF
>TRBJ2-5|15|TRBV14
CASSQRQGVEETQYF
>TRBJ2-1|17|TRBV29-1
CSVEAVSGGAVYNEQFF
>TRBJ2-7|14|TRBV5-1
CASSPGQGNYEQYF
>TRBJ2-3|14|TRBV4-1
CASSQESLTDTQYF
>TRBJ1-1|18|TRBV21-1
CASSKGGTGAKRNTEAFF
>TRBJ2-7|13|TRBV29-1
CSFRGTISYEQYF
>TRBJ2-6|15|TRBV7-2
CASSPSTGGANVLTF
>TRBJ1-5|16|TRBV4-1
CASSQEGGYSNQPQHF
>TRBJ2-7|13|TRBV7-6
CASSLFDSYEQYF
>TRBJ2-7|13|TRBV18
CASSPSTTYEQYF
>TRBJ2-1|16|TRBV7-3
CASSLTGLAGIDEQFF
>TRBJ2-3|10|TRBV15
CATGKGAQYF
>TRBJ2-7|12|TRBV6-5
CASSYGNYEQYF
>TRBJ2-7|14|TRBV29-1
CSAEAGPGGSEQYF
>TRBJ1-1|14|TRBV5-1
CASSWTGLVSEAFF
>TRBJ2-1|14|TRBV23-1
CASRRRVSYNEQFF
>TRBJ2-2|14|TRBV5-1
CASSLIEAGGELFF
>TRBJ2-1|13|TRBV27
CASSLASYNEQFF
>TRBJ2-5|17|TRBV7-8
CASSLGPGRVTSQTQYF
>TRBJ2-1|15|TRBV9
CASARSRGPYNEQFF
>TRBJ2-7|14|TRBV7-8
CASSFTPGPYEQYF
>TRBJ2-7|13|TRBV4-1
CASSQVGFYEQYF
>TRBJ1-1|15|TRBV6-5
CASSYSNWGNTEAFF
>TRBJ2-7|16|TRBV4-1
CASSPKGRGGSYEQYF
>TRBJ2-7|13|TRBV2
CASSRRTTYEQYF
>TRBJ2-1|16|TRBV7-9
CASSLLETSLHNEQFF
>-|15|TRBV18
CASSPGGALPYEQYF
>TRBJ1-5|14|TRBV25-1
CASSDRTVYQPQHF
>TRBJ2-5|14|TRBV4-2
CASSLAGTQETQYF
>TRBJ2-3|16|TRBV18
CASSPRTGRGYDTQYF
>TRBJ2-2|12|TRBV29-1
CSVDWGTGELFF
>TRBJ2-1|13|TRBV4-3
CASSQDTHSQEFF
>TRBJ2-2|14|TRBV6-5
CASSLSGNTGELFF
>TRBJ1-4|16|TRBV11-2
CASSSAGKRANEKLFF
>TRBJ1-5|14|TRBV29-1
CSVEDPAGNQPQHF
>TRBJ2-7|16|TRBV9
CASSSRSRGPSYEQYF
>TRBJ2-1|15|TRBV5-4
CASSRTGSSYNEQFF
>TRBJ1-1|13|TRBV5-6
CASSLVGDTEAFF
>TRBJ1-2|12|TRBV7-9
CASSLGAENYTF
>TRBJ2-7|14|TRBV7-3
CASSPGAGPYEQYF
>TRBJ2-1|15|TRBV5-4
CASSPQGSHDNEQFF
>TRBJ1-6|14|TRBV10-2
CASSEAGDNSPLHF
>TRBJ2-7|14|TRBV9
CASSVSTGEPEQYF